This T cell receptor beta chain derives from a study of response to subunit inactivated influenza vaccine. Findings and caveats of the study: T cells newly recruited by each seasonal influenza vaccination are few, the authors suggested.

This CDR3 spans 14 amino acids. Germline V CDR1 and CDR2: LGHDT, YNNKEL (reference sequence). The J segment lost 3 bases and the V segment lost 3 bases, leaving 4 bases of the junction unmatched. TCRdb independently ran MiXCR on the RT-PCR reads; one entry per CDR3 protein. The data hold about 310,000 distinct CDR3 sequences, with 21% observed a single time. This clonotype was observed a handful of times. The antigen remains undetermined. The J gene is TRBJ2-7, the V gene TRBV3-1; TRBD2 aligns across 8 bases. This receptor was identified in a man between 50 and 75 years old who received an inactivated influenza vaccine. The material was PBMCs from blood, obtained approximately 20 months after vaccination. CDR3 bases: TGTGCCAGCAGCCATACTAGCGGAAGCTACGAGCAGTACTTC. Translated: CASSHTSGSYEQYF.